The table lists the clone carrying this TCR beta chain with many counts. Its target is unknown. This sample is drawn from a study of CD8+ T cells in alopecia areata. As to treatment: oral pan-JAK inhibitor, 5-10 mg twice daily. Sorting from PBMCs produced CD4+ and CD8+ T cells. CDR1 is SGDLS, CDR2 YYNGEE, per germline. The CDR3 is made up of 13 amino acids. The V gene lost 4 bases and the J gene lost 8 bases, with 15 bases spanning the gap. Points from the study as a whole: Among the top 100, expanded CD8+ clones, as well as scalp clonality, were significantly decreased by tofacitinib.

Following RNA extraction, reverse transcription yielded cDNA that acted as the sequencing template. Clones were read by immunoSEQ multiplex PCR, and TCRdb kept only the in-frame ones, dropping some. The sample holds some 180,000 clones, approximately 53% seen once. This receptor was identified in a human donor with alopecia areata. The source material was CD8+ T cells sorted from blood, sampled at week 24, from a patient treated with tofacitinib. The rearrangement joins TRBV9 to TRBJ1-1; D may be TRBD1 (5 bases). CDR3 in amino acids: CASSPGGSGEAFF. CDR3 nucleotide sequence: TGTGCCAGCAGCCCCGGGGGGAGCGGAGAAGCTTTCTTT.